Below, one TCR beta chain is given with its context. The data were taken from a study of blood T cell repertoires in COVID-19. As for the study in general: COVID-19 samples from acute and convalescent phases originated in the United States, Italy and Spain. T cells, B-cell-depleted T cells, or PBMCs provided the cDNA or gDNA that served as material.

Source study methods: Reference gene primer amplification gave nucleated cell count estimates. Repertoires were generated with immunoSEQ multiplex PCR, while TCRdb's copy carries only in-frame clones and drops some. V, J and clone size derive from that table, while D and trimming were established from the DNA sequence. The sample carries fewer than 85,000 clones, over 65% recorded once. This CDR3 region has 15 residues. V lost 5 bases to trimming and J lost 2 bases; unmatched junction nucleotides: 7. Germline-derived CDR1 and CDR2 are SEHNR and FQNEAQ (reference sequence). The TCR originated in a woman in her sixties or seventies with acute or convalescent COVID-19. The chain carries TRBV7-9 and TRBJ2-7; 9 nucleotides align to TRBD2. Input material: peripheral blood. CDR3 DNA sequence: TGTGCCAGCAGCCCCTGGACTAGCGCCGCCTACGAGCAGTACTTC. Protein: CASSPWTSAAYEQYF. Full variable domain (rest looked up from reference TRBV7-9 and TRBJ2-7): DTGVSQNPRHKITKRGQNVTFRCDPISEHNRLYWYRQTLGQGPEFLTYFQNEAQLEKSRLLSDRFSAERPKGSFSTLEIQRTEQGDSAMYLCASSPWTSAAYEQYFGPGTRLTVT.